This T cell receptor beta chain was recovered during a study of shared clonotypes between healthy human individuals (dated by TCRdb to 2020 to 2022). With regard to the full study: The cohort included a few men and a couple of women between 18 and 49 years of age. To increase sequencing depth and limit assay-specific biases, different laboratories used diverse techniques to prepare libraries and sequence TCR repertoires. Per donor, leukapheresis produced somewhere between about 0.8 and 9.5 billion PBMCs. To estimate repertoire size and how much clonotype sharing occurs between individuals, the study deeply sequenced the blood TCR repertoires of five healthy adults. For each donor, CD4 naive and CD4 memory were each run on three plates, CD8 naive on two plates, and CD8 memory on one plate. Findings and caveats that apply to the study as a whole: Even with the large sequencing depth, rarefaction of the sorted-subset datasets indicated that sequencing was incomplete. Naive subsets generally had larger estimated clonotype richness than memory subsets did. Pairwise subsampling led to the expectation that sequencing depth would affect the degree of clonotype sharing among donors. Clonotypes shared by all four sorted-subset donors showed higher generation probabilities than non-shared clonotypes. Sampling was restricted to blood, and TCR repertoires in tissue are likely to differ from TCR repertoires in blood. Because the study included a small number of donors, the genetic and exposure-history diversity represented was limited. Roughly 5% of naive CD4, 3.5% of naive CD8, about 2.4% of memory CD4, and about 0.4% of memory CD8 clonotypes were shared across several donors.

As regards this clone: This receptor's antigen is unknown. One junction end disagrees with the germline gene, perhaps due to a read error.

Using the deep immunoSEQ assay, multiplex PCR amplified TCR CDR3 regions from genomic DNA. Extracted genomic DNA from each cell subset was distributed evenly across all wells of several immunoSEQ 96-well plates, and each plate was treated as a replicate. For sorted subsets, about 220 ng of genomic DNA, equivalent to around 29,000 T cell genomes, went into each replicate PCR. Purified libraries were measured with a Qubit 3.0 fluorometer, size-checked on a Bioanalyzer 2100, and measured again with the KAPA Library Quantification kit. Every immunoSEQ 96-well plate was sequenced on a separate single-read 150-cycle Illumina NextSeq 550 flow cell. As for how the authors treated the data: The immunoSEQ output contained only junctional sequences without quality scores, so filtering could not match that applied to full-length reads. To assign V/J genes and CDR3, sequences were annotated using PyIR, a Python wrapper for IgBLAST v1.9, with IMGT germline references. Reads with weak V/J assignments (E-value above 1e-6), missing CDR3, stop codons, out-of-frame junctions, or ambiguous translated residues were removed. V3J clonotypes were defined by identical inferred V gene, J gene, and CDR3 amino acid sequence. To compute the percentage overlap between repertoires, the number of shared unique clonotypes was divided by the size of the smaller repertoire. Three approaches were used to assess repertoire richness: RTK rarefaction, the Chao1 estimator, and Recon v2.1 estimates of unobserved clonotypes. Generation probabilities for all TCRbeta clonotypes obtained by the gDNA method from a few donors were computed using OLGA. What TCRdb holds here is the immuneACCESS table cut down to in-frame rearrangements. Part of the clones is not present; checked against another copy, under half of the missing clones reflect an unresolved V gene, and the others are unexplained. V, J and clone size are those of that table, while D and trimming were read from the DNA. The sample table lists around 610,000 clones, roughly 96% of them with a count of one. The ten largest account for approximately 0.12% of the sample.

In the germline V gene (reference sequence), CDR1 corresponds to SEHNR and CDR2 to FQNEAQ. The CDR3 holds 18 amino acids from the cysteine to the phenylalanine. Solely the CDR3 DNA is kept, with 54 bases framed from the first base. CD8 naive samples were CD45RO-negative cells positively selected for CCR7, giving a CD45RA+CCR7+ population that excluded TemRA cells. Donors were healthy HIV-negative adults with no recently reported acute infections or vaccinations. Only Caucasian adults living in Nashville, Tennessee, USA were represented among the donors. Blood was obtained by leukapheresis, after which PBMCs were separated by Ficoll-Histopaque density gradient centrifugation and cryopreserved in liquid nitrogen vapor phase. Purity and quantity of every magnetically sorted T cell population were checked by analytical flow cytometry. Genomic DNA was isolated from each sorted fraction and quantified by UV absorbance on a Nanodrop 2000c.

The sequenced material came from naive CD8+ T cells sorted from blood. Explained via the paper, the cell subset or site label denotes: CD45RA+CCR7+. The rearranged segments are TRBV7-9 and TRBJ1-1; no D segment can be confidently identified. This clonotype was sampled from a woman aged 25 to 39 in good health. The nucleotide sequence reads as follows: TGTGCCAGCAGCATAGCCCTGGCAGGCCCCGGGAGAAACACTGAAGCTTTCTTT. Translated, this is CASSIALAGPGRNTEAFF.